This TCR beta chain appears in the sequencing data of a study of regulatory T cells in long-lasting Graves disease. Study summary: Over-5-year antithyroid drug use with positive TSH receptor antibodies defined persistent Graves' disease in the study.

HTBI primers from iRepertoire and Arm-PCR of CDR3 regions yielded the TCR beta libraries. TCRdb re-called the multiplex PCR reads with MiXCR, one entry per CDR3 protein. The sample includes 600,000 to 850,000 distinct CDR3 sequences, around 30% of them seen just once. Time point noted: persistent/refractory GD, antithyroid drugs over 5 years with positive TRAb. RNA extracted from PBMCs served as the sequencing template. The source of this sequence is a female donor with Graves disease. Material: peripheral blood mononuclear cells (PBMCs), obtained when the disease was refractory, from a patient treated with antithyroid drugs.

CDR3 in amino acids: CASSLGGALPNQPQHF. For the CDR3, the DNA is TGTGCCAGCAGTTTAGGAGGGGCGCTTCCCAATCAGCCCCAGCATTTT. The genes are TRBV27 and TRBJ1-5; D possibly corresponds to TRBD1 (5 bases). This CDR3 comprises 16 residues. V lost 2 bases, J lost 3 bases, and 14 bases lay in between. In germline, CDR1 is MNHEY, CDR2 SMNVEV (reference sequence).